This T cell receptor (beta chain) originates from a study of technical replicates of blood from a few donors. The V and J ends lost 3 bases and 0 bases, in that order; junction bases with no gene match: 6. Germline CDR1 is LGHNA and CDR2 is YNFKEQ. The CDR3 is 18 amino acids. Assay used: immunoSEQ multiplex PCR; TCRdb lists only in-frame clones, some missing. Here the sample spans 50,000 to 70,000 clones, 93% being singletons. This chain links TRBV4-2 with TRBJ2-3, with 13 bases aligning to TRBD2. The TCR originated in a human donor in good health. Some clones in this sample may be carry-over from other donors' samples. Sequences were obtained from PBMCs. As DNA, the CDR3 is TGTGCCAGCAGCCAGGTTGGACTAGCGGGGGCGAGCACAGATACGCAGTATTTT. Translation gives CASSQVGLAGASTDTQYF.